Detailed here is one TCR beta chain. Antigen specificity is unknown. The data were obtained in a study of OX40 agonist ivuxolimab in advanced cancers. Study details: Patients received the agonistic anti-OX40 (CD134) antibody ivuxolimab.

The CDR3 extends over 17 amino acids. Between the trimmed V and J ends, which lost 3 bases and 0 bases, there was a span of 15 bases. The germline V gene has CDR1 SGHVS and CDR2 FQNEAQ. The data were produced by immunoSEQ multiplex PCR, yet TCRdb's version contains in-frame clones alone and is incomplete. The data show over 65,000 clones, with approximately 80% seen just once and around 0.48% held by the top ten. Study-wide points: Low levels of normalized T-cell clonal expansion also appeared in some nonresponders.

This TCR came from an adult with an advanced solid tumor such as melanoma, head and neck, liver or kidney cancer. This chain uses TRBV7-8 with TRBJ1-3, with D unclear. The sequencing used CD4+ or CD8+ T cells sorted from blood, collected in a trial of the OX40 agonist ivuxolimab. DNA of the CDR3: TGTGCCAGCAGCTTGCACCCCCTGACCCGCTCTGGAAACACCATATATTTT. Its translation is CASSLHPLTRSGNTIYF.